These 32 T cell receptor beta chains share one sample of origin, sequenced in a study of blood T cells in healthy people across ages. Primed by a sample-barcoded 5' primer and a J-beta primer mix, a second PCR proceeded for 7 to 11 cycles. One entry per CDR3 protein results from TCRdb running MiXCR on the 5' RACE reads. This table holds roughly 1,700,000 distinct CDR3 sequences, over 25% found once. Sequencing input: blood. The receptors were sampled from a young woman in good health.

This clonotype has more than one count but fewer than ten. The genes are TRBV20-1 and TRBJ2-5, with D perhaps matching TRBD1 (6 bases). The CDR3 has 14 residues. In germline, CDR1 is DFQATT, CDR2 SNEGSKA (reference sequence). The germline V and J ends were trimmed by 4 bases and 4 bases, with 16 bases remaining between them. CDR3 residues: CSATGTLAVETQYF. The DNA for the CDR3 is TGCAGTGCTACCGGGACACTGGCCGTAGAGACCCAGTACTTC.

In this sample, this clonotype turned up a few times. The chain carries TRBV5-6 and TRBJ1-6; D call uncertain. CDR1 SGHDT and CDR2 YYEEEE come from the germline V gene. Trimming removed 0 bases from V and 10 bases from J, with 5 bases in between. This CDR3 has 12 amino acids. The CDR3: CASSLEFSPLHF. CDR3 sequence (DNA): TGTGCCAGCAGCTTGGAGTTCTCACCCCTCCACTTT.

V and J are TRBV11-2 and TRBJ2-3; TRBD2 matches at 11 bases. Germline V gene sequence: CDR1 SGHAT, CDR2 FQNNGV. This CDR3 comprises 14 residues. After removal of 8 bases from V and 4 bases from J, the junction contained 5 bases not matched to a gene. In DNA, the CDR3 is TGTGCCAGCTTTAGCGGGGGGGCCGCAGATACGCAGTATTTT. Protein sequence: CASFSGGAADTQYF. Full variable domain (outside the CDR3, taken from reference TRBV11-2 and TRBJ2-3): EAGVAQSPRYKIIEKRQSVAFWCNPISGHATLYWYQQILGQGPKLLIQFQNNGVVDDSQLPKDRFSAERLKGVDSTLKIQPAKLEDSAVYLCASFSGGAADTQYFGPGTRLTVL.

V is TRBV7-9 and J is TRBJ2-3; D gene uncertain. In germline, CDR1 is SEHNR, CDR2 FQNEAQ (reference sequence). With 9 bases removed from V and 7 bases from J, the gap between germline ends came to 17 bases. The CDR3 loop spans 13 amino acids. CDR3 sequence reads: CASAGGDPNTQYF. Here the CDR3 DNA reads TGTGCCAGTGCCGGTGGAGATCCTAATACGCAGTATTTT.

The chain has TRBV20-1 and TRBJ2-1; TRBD2 agrees at 8 bases. Germline CDR1 DFQATT, CDR2 SNEGSKA (reference sequence). V lost 3 bases, J lost 8 bases, and 15 bases stayed unmatched. The CDR3 loop spans 16 amino acids. DNA of the CDR3: TGCAGTGCTAGTCGGAGACTAGCGACTTATGGGTATGAGCAGTTCTTC. As protein: CSASRRLATYGYEQFF.

The table lists this clonotype with a few counts. The genes are TRBV20-1 and TRBJ2-3, with TRBD1 matching 7 bases. This CDR3 region has 14 residues. With V trimmed by 1 base and J by 9 bases, 10 bases remained unmatched. The germline V gene has CDR1 DFQATT and CDR2 SNEGSKA (reference sequence). CDR3 in DNA: TGCAGTGCTAGAGGCCGTCTACAGGGGCTCACGCAGTATTTT. It is translated as CSARGRLQGLTQYF.

The V gene is TRBV20-1, the J gene TRBJ2-7; 8 positions agree with TRBD2. The CDR3 contains 17 residues. Germline CDR1 is DFQATT and CDR2 is SNEGSKA (reference sequence). With 0 bases clipped from V and 0 bases from J, the junction kept 10 bases outside the gene matches. Here the CDR3 reads CSARDITSGGSSYEQYF. The CDR3 DNA follows: TGCAGTGCTAGAGATATAACTAGCGGAGGGAGCTCCTACGAGCAGTACTTC.

This chain joins TRBV5-6 and TRBJ1-5; no clear D. The CDR3 loop spans 17 amino acids. The germline CDR1 and CDR2 sequences are SGHDT and YYEEEE. Trimming cost V 4 bases and J 0 bases, with 17 bases left between them. The CDR3 coding sequence is TGTGCCAGCAGCGTTGTAGTTGTGGAATATAGCAATCAGCCCCAGCATTTT. Amino acids: CASSVVVVEYSNQPQHF.

There are many counts of this clonotype. The chain recombines TRBV10-3 with TRBJ2-1; D gene uncertain. V was clipped by 9 bases and J by 1 base, with 10 bases between them. The CDR3 is 13 residues long. Germline V gives CDR1 ENHRY, CDR2 SYGVKD. The CDR3 protein is CAIRTESYNEQFF. CDR3 nucleotides: TGTGCCATTAGGACGGAATCCTACAATGAGCAGTTCTTC.

This clonotype was detected only a few times. This chain connects TRBV28 to TRBJ2-1, with 8 bases identical to TRBD1. Looked up from germline, CDR1 is MDHEN and CDR2 is SYDVKM. The CDR3 consists of 13 residues. V lost 3 bases and J lost 9; bases outside the gene matches: 4. This CDR3 is CASSFLDRGEQFF. CDR3 bases: TGTGCCAGCAGTTTCCTTGACAGGGGTGAGCAGTTCTTC. Supplemented by reference TRBV28 and TRBJ2-1, the full variable domain reads DVKVTQSSRYLVKRTGEKVFLECVQDMDHENMFWYRQDPGLGLRLIYFSYDVKMKEKGDIPEGYSVSREKKERFSLILESASTNQTSMYLCASSFLDRGEQFFGPGTRLTVL.

Notes on this clonotype: A read error may explain this, as a much larger clone is one base away. This chain connects TRBV7-9 to TRBJ2-1; 11 bases align to TRBD2. The CDR3 consists of 15 residues. Per the germline V gene, CDR1 is SEHNR and CDR2 is FQNEAQ (reference sequence). The CDR3 DNA is TGTGTCAGCAGCCCCGGGACTAGCGGTTCGGATGAGCAGTTCTTC. Translated, it gives CVSSPGTSGSDEQFF.

CDR3 sequence: CASSPSGWTNEKLFF. CDR3 DNA: TGTGCCAGTAGTCCATCAGGTTGGACTAATGAAAAACTGTTTTTT. The chain has TRBV19 and TRBJ1-4; D is undetermined. CDR3 length: 15 residues. Germline lookup yields CDR1 LNHDA and CDR2 SQIVND (reference sequence). Deletions cut 5 bases from V and 2 bases from J, with 12 bases between.

This rearrangement joins TRBV20-1 to TRBJ2-7; 13 positions agree with TRBD2. The germline V gene has CDR1 DFQATT and CDR2 SNEGSKA (reference sequence). V lost 3 bases, J lost 2 bases, and 4 bases stayed unmatched. The CDR3 is made up of 15 amino acids. The CDR3 loop reads CSARWGTSGAYEQYF. For the CDR3, the DNA is TGCAGTGCTAGGTGGGGGACTAGCGGGGCCTACGAGCAGTACTTC.

Turning to this clonotype: The junction does not match germline at one end; this may be a read error. The chain employs TRBV5-1 and TRBJ1-2; D remains ambiguous. The CDR3 contains 14 residues. The germline CDR1 and CDR2 sequences are SGHRS and YFSETQ. CDR3 coding DNA: TGCGCCAGCAACTTGGAACCTGCCGGCTATGGCTACACCTTC. Translation gives CASNLEPAGYGYTF.

Only a few counts were recorded for this clonotype. The gene calls are TRBV7-2 and TRBJ2-5, with a possible D match to TRBD2 (6 bases). V lost 5 bases to trimming and J lost 5 bases, with 18 bases between them. CDR3 length: 15 residues. Germline CDR1 and CDR2: SGHTA and FQGNSA. The CDR3 region is CASSPVGRRSETQYF. The CDR3 region has the DNA TGTGCCAGCAGCCCCGTAGGGAGGAGAAGCGAGACCCAGTACTTC.

As concerns this clonotype: A much more abundant neighbour one base away suggests this may be a read error. The genes are TRBV5-1 and TRBJ2-1, with 9 bases that match TRBD1. This CDR3 region has 15 residues. Germline CDR1 reads SGHRS; CDR2 reads YFSETQ. CDR3 sequence: CTSSSRDRAYNEQFF. Written as DNA, the CDR3 is TGCACCAGCAGCTCCCGGGACAGGGCATACAATGAGCAGTTCTTC.

Comment on this clonotype: It may be a read error: a sequence one base away is much more abundant. DNA for the CDR3: TGTGCCAGCAGTGGGGGGCAGGGTGAGCAGTTCTTC. It is translated as CASSGGQGEQFF. V usage is TRBV2 and J usage is TRBJ2-1, with D maybe TRBD1 (6 bases). The germline CDR1 and CDR2 sequences are SNHLY and FYNNEI. V was shortened by 4 bases and J by 9 bases, with 10 bases between the two germline ends. This CDR3 is built from 12 residues.

This clonotype was observed a handful of times. This sequence joins TRBV5-5 and TRBJ1-5; D not certain. Germline CDR1 reads SGHKS; CDR2 reads YYEKEE (reference sequence). CDR3 length: 14 amino acids. Trimming shortened V by 0 bases and J by 3 bases, and 7 bases separated the two germline ends. CDR3 bases: TGTGCCAGCAGCTTGGGGTTTGCCAATCAGCCCCAGCATTTT. Translation gives CASSLGFANQPQHF.

The genes are TRBV30 and TRBJ2-5; the D gene is possibly TRBD2 (7 bases). The V and J ends lost 2 bases and 5 bases respectively, with 15 bases between them. The CDR3 length is 14 residues. Per germline, CDR1 GTSNPN and CDR2 SVGIG (reference sequence). The CDR3 spells CAWSSNRGAETQYF. In DNA form, the CDR3 reads TGTGCCTGGAGTTCAAACCGGGGGGCGGAGACCCAGTACTTC. The full variable domain, in which reference TRBV30 and TRBJ2-5 provide the parts outside the CDR3, is SQTIHQWPATLVQPVGSPLSLECTVEGTSNPNLYWYRQAAGRGLQLLFYSVGIGQISSEVPQNLSASRPQDRQFILSSKKLLLSDSGFYLCAWSSNRGAETQYFGPGTRLLVL.

This clonotype was detected ten times or more. CDR3 sequence reads: CASRSLRDYGYTF. The DNA of the CDR3 is TGCGCCAGCAGATCCCTCCGGGACTATGGCTACACCTTC. This chain joins TRBV10-2 and TRBJ1-2; D gene ambiguous. V was trimmed by 6 bases and J by 3 bases, leaving 11 bases between them. The CDR3 runs to 13 residues. Germline V gene sequence: CDR1 WSHSY, CDR2 SAAADI.

This clonotype was observed a few times. The rearrangement uses TRBV3-1 and TRBJ1-4; a weak D match, TRBD1 (6 bases). The CDR3 contains 12 residues. Germline assignment: CDR1 LGHDT and CDR2 YNNKEL (reference sequence). The V end was cut by 6 bases, the J end by 14 bases, with 16 bases between. The CDR3: CASSPRGQTLFF. The CDR3 nucleotides read TGTGCCAGCAGTCCACGAGGACAGACGCTGTTTTTT.

This rearrangement joins TRBV2 to TRBJ2-5, with 9 bases aligning to TRBD2. Germline assignment: CDR1 SNHLY and CDR2 FYNNEI. The CDR3 runs to 14 residues. V gave up 6 bases and J gave up 2 bases; unmatched junction bases: 4. This CDR3 is CASRETSGQETQYF. The CDR3 DNA follows: TGTGCCAGCAGGGAGACTAGCGGACAAGAGACCCAGTACTTC.

The chain combines TRBV7-3 with TRBJ2-4; D perhaps matches TRBD1 (5 bases). The J call is doubtful: the DNA matches TRBJ2-7 better. CDR1 is SGHTA, CDR2 FQGTGA, per germline. CDR3 length equals 14 residues. CDR3 residues: CASSLNVRADEQYF. The DNA of the CDR3 is TGTGCCAGCAGCTTAAATGTCAGGGCAGACGAGCAGTACTTC.

This clonotype has more than one count but fewer than ten. The V call is TRBV2, the J call TRBJ1-2, with D unclear. The CDR3 is made up of 15 amino acids. Germline V gene lookup returns CDR1 SNHLY and CDR2 FYNNEI. V shed 0 bases and J shed 2 bases, with 10 bases lying between them. DNA for the CDR3: TGTGCCAGCAGTGAAGCGCGAACATCCAACTATGGCTACACCTTC. It codes for CASSEARTSNYGYTF.

This clonotype was seen a few times. The V and J genes are TRBV5-1 and TRBJ1-2; D unresolved. With 0 bases removed from V and 6 bases from J, the gap between germline ends came to 12 bases. The CDR3 covers 14 residues. The germline CDR1 and CDR2 sequences are SGHRS and YFSETQ. CDR3 sequence (DNA): TGCGCCAGCAGCTTGGATCGAGTCTTGGATGGCTACACCTTC. Translation: CASSLDRVLDGYTF.

This clonotype was recorded at least ten times. The chain combines TRBV6-6 with TRBJ2-7; tentative D call: TRBD1 (6 bases). The germline gives CDR1 MNHNY, CDR2 SVGAGI (reference sequence). This CDR3 has 14 amino acids. The ends were cut back, 5 bases at V and 0 bases at J, with 11 bases in the middle. Written as DNA, the CDR3 is TGTGCCAGCAGTCGGGACATTGTCTCCTACGAGCAGTACTTC. It yields the protein CASSRDIVSYEQYF.

The chain joins TRBV6-6 to TRBJ1-5; D may be TRBD1 (5 bases). Trimming left V 5 bases short and J 8 bases short, with 13 bases between. Per germline, CDR1 MNHNY and CDR2 SVGAGI (reference sequence). The CDR3 covers 13 residues. CDR3 loop: CASSNQGREPQHF. The CDR3 DNA reads as TGTGCCAGCAGTAACCAGGGTAGGGAGCCCCAGCATTTT.

The rearrangement joins TRBV14 to TRBJ2-1; D is possibly TRBD1 (5 bases). Trimming removed 6 bases from V and 7 bases from J, with 13 bases in between. There are 13 residues in the CDR3. Per the germline V gene, CDR1 is SGHDN and CDR2 is FVKESK. CDR3 amino acids: CASSPKTANEQFF. CDR3 DNA sequence: TGTGCCAGCAGTCCGAAGACAGCGAATGAGCAGTTCTTC. Full variable domain (rest looked up from reference TRBV14 and TRBJ2-1): EAGVTQFPSHSVIEKGQTVTLRCDPISGHDNLYWYRRVMGKEIKFLLHFVKESKQDESGMPNNRFLAERTGGTYSTLKVQPAELEDSGVYFCASSPKTANEQFFGPGTRLTVL.

Only a few counts were recorded for this clonotype. This chain's CDR3 is CASRPQGAKLFF. The CDR3 DNA reads TGTGCCAGCAGACCACAGGGGGCCAAACTGTTTTTT. The rearrangement links TRBV11-2 to TRBJ1-4; 9 nucleotides align to TRBD1. The CDR3 length is 12 residues. Trimming took 6 bases from V and 11 from J; bases not matched to a gene: 4. Germline V CDR1 and CDR2: SGHAT, FQNNGV.

The V and J genes are TRBV7-2 and TRBJ2-1, with D perhaps matching TRBD2 (6 bases). The germline V and J ends were trimmed by 6 bases and 6 bases, with 12 bases remaining between them. The CDR3 extends over 13 amino acids. Germline CDR1 SGHTA, CDR2 FQGNSA. The CDR3: CASRVLSGNEQFF. The CDR3 DNA reads TGTGCCAGCAGAGTTCTTAGCGGCAATGAGCAGTTCTTC.

Comment on this clonotype: This may be a read error: a much more frequent sequence differs by one nucleotide. The chain joins TRBV30 to TRBJ1-4; D gene unclear. Germline lookup yields CDR1 GTSNPN and CDR2 SVGIG (reference sequence). This CDR3 has 12 residues. CDR3 nucleotide sequence: TGTGTCTGGAGTAGACTCAATGAAAAACTGTTTTTT. It yields the protein CVWSRLNEKLFF.

The chain is built from TRBV20-1 and TRBJ2-7, with D possibly TRBD1 on 6 matching bases. This CDR3 contains 14 residues. Trimming left V 1 base short and J 6 bases short, with 16 bases between. Germline loops: CDR1 DFQATT, CDR2 SNEGSKA (reference sequence). CDR3 in amino acids: CSARGPRQEPEQYF. In DNA, the CDR3 is TGCAGTGCTAGAGGCCCTCGACAGGAACCCGAGCAGTACTTC.